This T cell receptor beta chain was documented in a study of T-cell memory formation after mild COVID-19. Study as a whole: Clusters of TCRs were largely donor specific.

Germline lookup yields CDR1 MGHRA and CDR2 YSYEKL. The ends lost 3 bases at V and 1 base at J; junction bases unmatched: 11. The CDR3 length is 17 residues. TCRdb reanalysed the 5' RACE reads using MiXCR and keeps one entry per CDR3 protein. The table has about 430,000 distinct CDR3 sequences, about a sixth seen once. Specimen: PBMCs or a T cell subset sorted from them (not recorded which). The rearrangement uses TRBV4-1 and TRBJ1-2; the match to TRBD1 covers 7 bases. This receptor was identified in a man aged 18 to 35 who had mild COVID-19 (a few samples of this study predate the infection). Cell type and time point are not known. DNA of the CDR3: TGCGCCAGCAGCCACCTAGATGGACAGGCGAATAACTATGGCTACACCTTC. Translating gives CASSHLDGQANNYGYTF.